This section outlines one T cell receptor beta chain sequence together with its context. The CDR3 spans 13 residues. Germline lookup yields CDR1 SGHNT and CDR2 YYREEE (reference sequence). With 1 base removed from V and 2 bases from J, the gap between germline ends came to 6 bases. The source of the sample is a study of shared clonotypes between healthy human individuals. Clones were sequenced by immunoSEQ multiplex PCR, and TCRdb holds only the in-frame ones, with some missing. The sample includes more than 900,000 clones, about four fifths of them seen just once. The genes are TRBV5-4 and TRBJ2-5; no reliable D call. This receptor was identified in a man aged 18-30 years in good health. Some clones in this sample may be carry-over from other donors' samples. Sequencing used memory CD4+ T cells from PBMCs. Sample subset: CD45RA-negative fraction. The CDR3 is CASSLQIQETQYF. In nucleotides, the CDR3 is TGTGCCAGCAGCTTGCAGATACAAGAGACCCAGTACTTC.